Sequencing of this T cell receptor (beta chain) was carried out in a study of early T cells in non-severe SARS-CoV-2 infection. Study-wide context: Chains were not paired, and sequencing was done on bulk RNA from unsorted whole blood.

The V gene lost 3 bases and the J gene lost 5 bases, with 11 bases spanning the gap. The CDR3 runs 14 residues. CDR1 is WSHSY, CDR2 SAAADI, per germline. TCRdb recomputed calls from the 5' RACE reads with MiXCR, one row per CDR3 protein. The repertoire holds 11,000 or so distinct CDR3 sequences, with around 4.9% as singletons. By share, this clonotype ranks as medium-sized. The sequenced sample consisted of whole blood. The chain couples TRBV10-2 to TRBJ2-1; D possibly corresponds to TRBD2 (6 bases). The clonotype was recovered from an adult who was a healthcare worker with PCR-confirmed SARS-CoV-2 infection or an uninfected control (not recorded which). Written as DNA, the CDR3 is TGCGCCAGCAGTGACGGGGGATGGGACAATGAGCAGTTCTTC. Residues: CASSDGGWDNEQFF.